What follows are 18 T cell receptor beta chains derived from one specimen sequenced in a study of T-cell reconstitution after alpha-beta-depleted transplantation in children. During its preparation, the TCRbeta library received unique molecular identifiers. TCRdb re-called the PCR reads through MiXCR, storing one row per CDR3 protein. Among approximately 430,000 distinct CDR3 sequences listed, 15% to 20% were seen once. Specimen: PBMCs, mostly from graft donor cells, collected 360 days after TCRalphabeta/CD19-depleted stem cell transplant. Receptors were obtained from a boy in the first two years of life who had a stem cell transplant for Wiskott-Aldrich syndrome, so the T cells may come from the graft donor.

The rearrangement links TRBV20-1 to TRBJ2-1; D perhaps matches TRBD2 (5 bases). V was pared by 3 bases and J by 13 bases, with 16 bases between. Germline CDR1 DFQATT, CDR2 SNEGSKA (reference sequence). The CDR3 extends over 12 amino acids. The CDR3 DNA sequence: TGCAGTGCTAGTCGGCTAGCAGGTCCTCAGTTCTTC. Its translation: CSASRLAGPQFF.

This clonotype has only a few counts. The chain joins TRBV12-3 or TRBV12-4 to TRBJ2-1; D may be TRBD1 (6 bases). Trimming took 7 bases from V and 7 from J, leaving 20 bases between them. The CDR3 consists of 15 residues. CDR3 sequence: CASTQIARGMNEQFF. Here the CDR3 DNA reads TGTGCCAGCACACAGATAGCCAGGGGTATGAATGAGCAGTTCTTC.

This clonotype was found many times. The rearrangement joins TRBV27 to TRBJ2-3, with 13 bases fitting TRBD2. V was pared by 5 bases and J by 7 bases, with 9 bases of the junction left unmatched. The CDR3 runs to 16 residues. Germline CDR1 and CDR2: MNHEY and SMNVEV (reference sequence). The CDR3 loop is CASSHIQGLAGHTQYF. CDR3 DNA: TGTGCCAGCAGTCATATCCAGGGACTAGCGGGACATACGCAGTATTTT.

The V and J genes are TRBV25-1 and TRBJ2-7; perhaps D is TRBD1 or TRBD2 (5 bases each). V lost 5 bases to trimming and J lost 0 bases, with 14 bases between them. The germline V gene encodes CDR1 MGHDK and CDR2 SYGVNS. There are 15 residues in the CDR3. CDR3 sequence: CASSMRGLSSYEQYF. As DNA, the CDR3 is TGTGCCAGCAGTATGAGGGGCCTAAGCTCCTACGAGCAGTACTTC.

The rearrangement joins TRBV7-2 to TRBJ2-6; 7 nucleotides match TRBD2. Germline V gives CDR1 SGHTA, CDR2 FQGNSA. Trimming cost V 0 bases and J 2 bases; bases outside gene matches: 1. CDR3 length equals 16 residues. The CDR3 coding sequence is TGTGCCAGCAGCTTAGCAGGGAGGGCTGGGGCCAACGTCCTGACTTTC. This translates into CASSLAGRAGANVLTF.

The CDR3 DNA is TGTGCCAGCAGCACCGGGACTAGGACAGATACGCAGTATTTT. Residues: CASSTGTRTDTQYF. The chain combines TRBV11-2 with TRBJ2-3; 8 bases agree with TRBD2. V lost 5 bases to trimming and J lost 3 bases; unmatched junction nucleotides: 4. CDR3 length: 14 amino acids. Germline V gene sequence: CDR1 SGHAT, CDR2 FQNNGV.

This clonotype has only a few counts. The chain is built from TRBV20-1 and TRBJ1-5; tentatively, D is TRBD1 (6 bases). V was trimmed by 1 base and J by 5 bases, leaving 18 bases between them. The CDR3 has 16 amino acids. Per the germline V gene, CDR1 is DFQATT and CDR2 is SNEGSKA (reference sequence). The DNA for the CDR3 is TGCAGTGCTAGAGCCCTCCCGGGACAAGGGCATCAGCCCCAGCATTTT. Translation gives CSARALPGQGHQPQHF.

V and J are TRBV19 and TRBJ2-5; 10 bases match TRBD2. V shed 3 bases and J 5 bases; nucleotides not matched to a gene: 15. Germline loops: CDR1 LNHDA, CDR2 SQIVND (reference sequence). The CDR3 length is 18 residues. The CDR3 DNA follows: TGTGCCAGTAGTATTCGCCGGTCAGGACTAGCGGCGAGGGAGACCCAGTACTTC. Protein: CASSIRRSGLAARETQYF.

The V gene is TRBV6-6, the J gene TRBJ2-2; tentative D call: TRBD1 (6 bases). Germline V gene lookup returns CDR1 MNHNY and CDR2 SVGAGI (reference sequence). This CDR3 has 13 residues. The V end lost 2 bases, the J end lost 7 bases, and 8 bases lay between the germline ends. CDR3 amino acids: CASSYGGIGELFF. The CDR3 coding sequence is TGTGCCAGCAGTTACGGGGGCATCGGGGAGCTGTTTTTT.

The CDR3 region has the DNA TGCGCCAGCAGCTTGGGTTCACGCGGTCAGCCCCAGCATTTT. This sequence encodes CASSLGSRGQPQHF. The rearrangement uses TRBV5-1 and TRBJ1-5, with D uncertain. V dropped 0 bases and J dropped 6 bases, with 10 bases sitting between them. The CDR3 has 14 amino acids. The germline CDR1 and CDR2 sequences are SGHRS and YFSETQ.

This clonotype was seen only a few times. V gene TRBV5-1 combines with J gene TRBJ2-2; D is unclear. This CDR3 spans 16 amino acids. V lost 2 bases and J lost 3, with 14 bases in between. CDR1 is SGHRS, CDR2 YFSETQ, per germline. The CDR3 reads CASSLSPRTYTGELFF. In DNA, the CDR3 is TGCGCCAGCAGCTTAAGCCCCCGAACTTACACCGGGGAGCTGTTTTTT.

This chain links TRBV18 with TRBJ1-6; 7 bases are a match to TRBD1. Germline loops: CDR1 KGHSH, CDR2 LQKENI. The trim removed 4 bases at V and 10 bases at J, leaving 13 bases unmatched. The CDR3 contains 16 residues. CDR3 sequence: CASSQMKTGSLSPLHF. The CDR3 DNA follows: TGTGCCAGCTCACAAATGAAGACAGGGAGCTTGTCACCCCTCCACTTT.

The V and J genes are TRBV24-1 and TRBJ2-7; weak D call: TRBD1 (6 bases). V shed 5 bases and J shed 5 bases, with 18 bases lying between them. Germline V CDR1 and CDR2: KGHDR, SFDVKD. The CDR3 runs to 15 residues. CDR3 sequence: CATSGDRLGLDEQYF. The DNA for the CDR3 is TGTGCCACCAGTGGCGACAGGCTTGGGTTGGACGAGCAGTACTTC.

This clonotype was found a few times. The rearrangement uses TRBV5-1 and TRBJ2-3, with no clear D. Germline CDR1 SGHRS, CDR2 YFSETQ. The CDR3 consists of 16 residues. Trimming left V 0 bases short and J 2 bases short, with 13 bases between. The CDR3 here is CASSLGPVTNTDTQYF. The CDR3 nucleotides are TGCGCCAGCAGCTTGGGCCCCGTGACAAACACAGATACGCAGTATTTT.

The chain uses TRBV12-3 or TRBV12-4 and TRBJ2-7; D gene ambiguous. The CDR3 sequence is 11 residues long. Trimming stripped 3 bases from V and 7 bases from J, with 7 bases between. CDR3: CASSFIREQYF. For the CDR3, the DNA is TGTGCCAGCAGTTTCATCAGGGAGCAGTACTTC.

The chain has TRBV5-1 and TRBJ2-5, with TRBD1 as a possible D gene (5 bases). Germline CDR1 SGHRS, CDR2 YFSETQ. The CDR3 consists of 15 residues. Trimming shortened V by 4 bases and J by 3 bases, and 16 bases separated the two germline ends. CDR3 nucleotide sequence: TGCGCCAGCAGCCCCCTTTTGTCAGGGAAAGAGACCCAGTACTTC. It encodes CASSPLLSGKETQYF.

The gene calls are TRBV7-2 and TRBJ2-6; D remains unclear. This CDR3 comprises 16 residues. From germline, CDR1 is SGHTA and CDR2 FQGNSA. The V gene lost 0 bases and the J gene lost 1 base, with 7 bases spanning the gap. CDR3 in amino acids: CASSLAATSGANVLTF. The CDR3 coding sequence is TGTGCCAGCAGCTTAGCAGCTACGTCTGGGGCCAACGTCCTGACTTTC.

This clonotype has a count of ten or more. The rearrangement joins TRBV4-1 to TRBJ2-3; TRBD2 might be the D (5 bases). Trimming removed 1 base from V and 0 bases from J, with 8 bases in between. CDR3 length: 15 amino acids. Germline-derived CDR1 and CDR2 are MGHRA and YSYEKL. The DNA of the CDR3 is TGCGCCAGCAGCCAAGCCCGGACTAGCACAGATACGCAGTATTTT. Protein: CASSQARTSTDTQYF.